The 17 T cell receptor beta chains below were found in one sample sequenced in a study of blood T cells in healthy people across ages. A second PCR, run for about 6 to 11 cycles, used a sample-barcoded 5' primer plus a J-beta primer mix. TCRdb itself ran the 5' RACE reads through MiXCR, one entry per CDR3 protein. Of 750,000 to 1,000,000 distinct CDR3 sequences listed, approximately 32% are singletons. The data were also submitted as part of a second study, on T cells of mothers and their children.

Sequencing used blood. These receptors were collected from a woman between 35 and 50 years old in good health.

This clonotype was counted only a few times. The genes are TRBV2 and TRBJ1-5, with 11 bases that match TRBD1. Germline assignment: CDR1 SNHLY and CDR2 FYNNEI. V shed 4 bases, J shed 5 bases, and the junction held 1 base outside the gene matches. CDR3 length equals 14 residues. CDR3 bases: TGTGCCAGCAGTGGGACAGGGGGCTATCAGCCCCAGCATTTT. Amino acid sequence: CASSGTGGYQPQHF.

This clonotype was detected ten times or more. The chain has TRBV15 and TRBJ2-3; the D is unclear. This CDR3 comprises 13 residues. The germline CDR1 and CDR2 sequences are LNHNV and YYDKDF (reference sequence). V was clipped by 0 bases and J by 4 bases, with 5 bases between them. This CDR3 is CATSRDLPDTQYF. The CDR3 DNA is TGTGCCACCAGCAGAGATCTTCCAGATACGCAGTATTTT. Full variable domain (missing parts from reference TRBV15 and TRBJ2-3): DAMVIQNPRYQVTQFGKPVTLSCSQTLNHNVMYWYQQKSSQAPKLLFHYYDKDFNNEADTPDNFQSRRPNTSFCFLDIRSPGLGDTAMYLCATSRDLPDTQYFGPGTRLTVL.

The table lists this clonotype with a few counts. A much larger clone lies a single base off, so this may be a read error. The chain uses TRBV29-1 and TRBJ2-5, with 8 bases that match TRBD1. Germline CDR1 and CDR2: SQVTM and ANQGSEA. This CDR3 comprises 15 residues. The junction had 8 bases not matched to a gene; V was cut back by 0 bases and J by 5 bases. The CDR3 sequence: CSVEEWQGASETQYF. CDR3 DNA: TGCAGCGTTGAAGAGTGGCAGGGGGCTAGCGAGACCCAGTACTTC.

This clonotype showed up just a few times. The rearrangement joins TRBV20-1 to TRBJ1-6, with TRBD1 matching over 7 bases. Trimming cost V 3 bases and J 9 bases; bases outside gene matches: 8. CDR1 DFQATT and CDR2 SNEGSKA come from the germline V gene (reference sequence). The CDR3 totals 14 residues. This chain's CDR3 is CSARGGTEGSPLHF. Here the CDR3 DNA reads TGCAGTGCTAGGGGGGGGACAGAGGGTTCACCCCTCCACTTT.

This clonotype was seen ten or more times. This CDR3 reads CASSSYGTGRKETQYF. The CDR3 coding sequence is TGCGCCAGCAGCTCCTACGGGACAGGGCGTAAAGAGACCCAGTACTTC. This chain uses TRBV5-1 with TRBJ2-5, with 9 bases identical to TRBD1. V lost 3 bases, J lost 3 bases, and 9 bases stayed unmatched. The CDR3 runs 16 residues. From germline, CDR1 is SGHRS and CDR2 YFSETQ. Variable domain in full (rest from reference TRBV5-1 and TRBJ2-5): KAGVTQTPRYLIKTRGQQVTLSCSPISGHRSVSWYQQTPGQGLQFLFEYFSETQRNKGNFPGRFSGRQFSNSRSEMNVSTLELGDSALYLCASSSYGTGRKETQYFGPGTRLLVL.

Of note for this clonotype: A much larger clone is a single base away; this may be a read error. This CDR3 reads CAGSLLWVSPTDTQYF. In DNA, the CDR3 is TGTGCCGGCAGTTTATTATGGGTTTCCCCCACAGATACGCAGTATTTT. The chain carries TRBV12-3 or TRBV12-4 and TRBJ2-3; D gene uncertain. The CDR3 contains 16 residues.

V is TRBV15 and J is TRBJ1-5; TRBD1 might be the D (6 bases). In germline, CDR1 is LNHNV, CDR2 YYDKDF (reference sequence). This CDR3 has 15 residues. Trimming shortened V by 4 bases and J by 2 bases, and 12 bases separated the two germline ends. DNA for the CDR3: TGTGCCACCAGCACAGGGGACGCGGGCAATCAGCCCCAGCATTTT. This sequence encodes CATSTGDAGNQPQHF.

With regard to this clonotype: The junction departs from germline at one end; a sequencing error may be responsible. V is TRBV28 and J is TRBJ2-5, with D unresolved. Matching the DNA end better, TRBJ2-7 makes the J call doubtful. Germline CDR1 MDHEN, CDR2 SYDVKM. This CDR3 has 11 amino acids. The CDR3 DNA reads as TGTGTCAGCAGTCGTAACTACGAGCAGTACTTC. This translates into CVSSRNYEQYF.

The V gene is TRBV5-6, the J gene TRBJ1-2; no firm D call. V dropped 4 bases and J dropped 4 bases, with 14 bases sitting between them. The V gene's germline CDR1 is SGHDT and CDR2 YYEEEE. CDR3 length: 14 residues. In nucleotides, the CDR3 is TGTGCCAGCAGCCCCGGTCGAGAGTGCTATGGCTACACCTTC. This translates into CASSPGRECYGYTF.

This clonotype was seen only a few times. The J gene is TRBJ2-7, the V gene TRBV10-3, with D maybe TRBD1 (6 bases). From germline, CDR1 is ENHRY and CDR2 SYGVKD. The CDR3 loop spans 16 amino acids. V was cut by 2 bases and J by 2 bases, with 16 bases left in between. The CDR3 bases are TGTGCCATCAGTGAGCCGGGTGGGACATCAACCTACGAGCAGTACTTC. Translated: CAISEPGGTSTYEQYF.

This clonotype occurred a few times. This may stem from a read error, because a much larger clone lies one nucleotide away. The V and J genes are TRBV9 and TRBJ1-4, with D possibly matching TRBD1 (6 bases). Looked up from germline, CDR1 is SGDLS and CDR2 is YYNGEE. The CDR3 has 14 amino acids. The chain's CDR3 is CAGSEGGIDEKLFF. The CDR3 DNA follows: TGTGCCGGCAGCGAAGGGGGTATTGATGAAAAACTGTTTTTT.

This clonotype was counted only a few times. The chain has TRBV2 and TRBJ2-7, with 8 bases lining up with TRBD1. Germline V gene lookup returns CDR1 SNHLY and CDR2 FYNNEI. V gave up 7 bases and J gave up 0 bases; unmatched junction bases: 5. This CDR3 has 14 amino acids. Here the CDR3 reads CASIQGASSYEQYF. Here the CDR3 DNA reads TGTGCCAGCATCCAGGGGGCCAGCTCCTACGAGCAGTACTTC.

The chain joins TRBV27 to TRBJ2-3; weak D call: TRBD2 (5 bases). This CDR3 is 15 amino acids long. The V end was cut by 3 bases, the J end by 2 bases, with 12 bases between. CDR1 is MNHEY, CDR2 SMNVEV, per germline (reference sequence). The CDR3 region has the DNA TGTGCCAGCAGTTTGGGTCCGGGGAACACAGATACGCAGTATTTT. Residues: CASSLGPGNTDTQYF.

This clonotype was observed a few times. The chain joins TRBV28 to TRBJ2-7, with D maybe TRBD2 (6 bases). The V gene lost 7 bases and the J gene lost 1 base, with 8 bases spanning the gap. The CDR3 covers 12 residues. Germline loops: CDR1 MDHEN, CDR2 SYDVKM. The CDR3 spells CASTGDSYEQYF. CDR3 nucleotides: TGTGCCAGCACGGGGGATTCCTACGAGCAGTACTTC.

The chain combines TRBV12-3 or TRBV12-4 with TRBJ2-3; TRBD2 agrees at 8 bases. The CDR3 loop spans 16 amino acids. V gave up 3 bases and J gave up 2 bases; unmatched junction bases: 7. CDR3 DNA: TGTGCCAGCAGTTTCACTAGCGGTATTTACACAGATACGCAGTATTTT. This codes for CASSFTSGIYTDTQYF.

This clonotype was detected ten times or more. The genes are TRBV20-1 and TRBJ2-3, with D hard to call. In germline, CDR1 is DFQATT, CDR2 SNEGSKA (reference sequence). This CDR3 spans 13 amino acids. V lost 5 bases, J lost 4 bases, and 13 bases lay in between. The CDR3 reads CSAPRRTPDTQYF. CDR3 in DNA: TGCAGTGCTCCTCGACGGACCCCAGATACGCAGTATTTT.

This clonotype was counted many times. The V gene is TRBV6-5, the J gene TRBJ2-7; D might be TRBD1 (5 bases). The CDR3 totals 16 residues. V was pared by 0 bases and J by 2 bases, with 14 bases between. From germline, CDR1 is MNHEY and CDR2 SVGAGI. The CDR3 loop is CASSYSSTGRPYEQYF. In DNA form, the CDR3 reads TGTGCCAGCAGTTACTCGAGCACAGGCAGGCCCTACGAGCAGTACTTC.